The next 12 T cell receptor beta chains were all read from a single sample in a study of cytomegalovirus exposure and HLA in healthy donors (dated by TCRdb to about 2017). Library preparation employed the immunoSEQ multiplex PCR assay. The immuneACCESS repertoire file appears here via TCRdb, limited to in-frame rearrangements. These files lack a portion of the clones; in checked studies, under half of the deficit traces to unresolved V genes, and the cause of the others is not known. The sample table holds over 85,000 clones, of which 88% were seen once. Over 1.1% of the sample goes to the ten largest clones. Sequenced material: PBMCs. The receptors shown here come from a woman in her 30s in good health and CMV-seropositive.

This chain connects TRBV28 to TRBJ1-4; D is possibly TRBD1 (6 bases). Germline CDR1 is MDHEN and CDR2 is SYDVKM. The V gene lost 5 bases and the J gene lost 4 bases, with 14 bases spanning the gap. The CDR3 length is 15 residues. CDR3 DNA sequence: TGTGCCAGCAGTGTCCCCAGGGGTGATAATGAAAAACTGTTTTTT. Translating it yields CASSVPRGDNEKLFF.

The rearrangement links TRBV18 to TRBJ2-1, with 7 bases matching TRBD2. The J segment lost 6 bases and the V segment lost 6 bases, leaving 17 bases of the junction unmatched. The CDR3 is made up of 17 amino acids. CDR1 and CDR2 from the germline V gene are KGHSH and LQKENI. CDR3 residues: CASSQIGGGGRVNEQFF. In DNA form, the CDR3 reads TGTGCCAGCTCCCAGATTGGCGGGGGAGGACGGGTCAATGAGCAGTTCTTC.

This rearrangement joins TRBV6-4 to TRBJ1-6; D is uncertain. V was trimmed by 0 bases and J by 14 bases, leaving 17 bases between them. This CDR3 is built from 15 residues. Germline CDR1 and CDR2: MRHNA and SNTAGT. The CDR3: CASSDSRRAWETLHF. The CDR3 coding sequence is TGTGCCAGCAGTGACTCGCGGAGGGCCTGGGAGACCCTCCACTTT.

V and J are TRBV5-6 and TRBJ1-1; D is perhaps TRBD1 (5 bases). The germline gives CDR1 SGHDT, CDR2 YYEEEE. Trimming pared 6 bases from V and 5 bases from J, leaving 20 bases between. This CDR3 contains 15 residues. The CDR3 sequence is CASTPGVSGWTEAFF. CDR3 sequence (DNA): TGTGCCAGCACCCCGGGGGTCAGCGGCTGGACTGAAGCTTTCTTT.

CDR3 loop: CASSGNPATGGDEQFF. CDR3 DNA: TGTGCCAGCAGCGGAAACCCCGCCACAGGGGGCGATGAGCAGTTCTTC. J is TRBJ2-1 and V is TRBV9; 9 bases match TRBD1. Per the germline V gene, CDR1 is SGDLS and CDR2 is YYNGEE. CDR3 length equals 16 residues. V was pared by 3 bases and J by 8 bases, with 12 bases of the junction left unmatched.

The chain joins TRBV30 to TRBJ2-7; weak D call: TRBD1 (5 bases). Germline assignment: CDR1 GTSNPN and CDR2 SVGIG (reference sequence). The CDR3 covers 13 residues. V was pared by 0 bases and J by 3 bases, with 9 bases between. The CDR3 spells CAWSVVQGYEQYF. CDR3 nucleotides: TGTGCCTGGAGTGTAGTGCAGGGCTACGAGCAGTACTTC. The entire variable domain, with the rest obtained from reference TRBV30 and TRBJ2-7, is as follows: SQTIHQWPATLVQPVGSPLSLECTVEGTSNPNLYWYRQAAGRGLQLLFYSVGIGQISSEVPQNLSASRPQDRQFILSSKKLLLSDSGFYLCAWSVVQGYEQYFGPGTRLTVT.

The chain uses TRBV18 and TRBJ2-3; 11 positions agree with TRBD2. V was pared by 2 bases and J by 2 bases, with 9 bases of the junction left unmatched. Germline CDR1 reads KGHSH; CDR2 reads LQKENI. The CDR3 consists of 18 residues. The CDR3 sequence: CASSPKLRLAGFTDTQYF. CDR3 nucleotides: TGTGCCAGCTCACCAAAACTTAGACTAGCGGGGTTCACAGATACGCAGTATTTT.

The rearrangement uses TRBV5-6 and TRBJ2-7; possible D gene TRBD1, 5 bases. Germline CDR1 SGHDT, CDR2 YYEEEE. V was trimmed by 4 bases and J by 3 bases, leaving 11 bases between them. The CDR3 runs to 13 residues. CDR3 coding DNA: TGTGCCAGCAGCCCAGGGCCCGTCTACGAGCAGTACTTC. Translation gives CASSPGPVYEQYF.

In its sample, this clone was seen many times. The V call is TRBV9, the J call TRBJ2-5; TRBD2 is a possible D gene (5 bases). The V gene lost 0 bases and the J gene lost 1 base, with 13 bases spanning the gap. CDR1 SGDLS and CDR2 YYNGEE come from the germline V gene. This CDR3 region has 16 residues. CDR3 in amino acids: CASSVGAMRAQETQYF. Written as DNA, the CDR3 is TGTGCCAGCAGCGTAGGGGCTATGAGGGCCCAAGAGACCCAGTACTTC. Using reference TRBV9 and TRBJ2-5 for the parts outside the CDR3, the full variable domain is DSGVTQTPKHLITATGQRVTLRCSPRSGDLSVYWYQQSLDQGLQFLIQYYNGEERAKGNILERFSAQQFPDLHSELNLSSLELGDSALYFCASSVGAMRAQETQYFGPGTRLLVL.

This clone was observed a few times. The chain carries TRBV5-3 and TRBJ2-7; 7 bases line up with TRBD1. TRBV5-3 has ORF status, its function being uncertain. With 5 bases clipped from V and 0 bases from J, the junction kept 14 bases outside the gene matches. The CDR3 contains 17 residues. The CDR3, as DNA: TGTGCCAGAAGTTACCGTTGTTCGGGACAGAGCTCCTACGAGCAGTACTTC. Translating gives CARSYRCSGQSSYEQYF.

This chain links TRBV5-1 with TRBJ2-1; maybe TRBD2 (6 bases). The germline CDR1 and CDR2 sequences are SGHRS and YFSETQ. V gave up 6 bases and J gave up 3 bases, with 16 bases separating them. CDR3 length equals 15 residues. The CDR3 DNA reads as TGCGCCAGCACTGGCGGGGCGATCCGCTACAATGAGCAGTTCTTC. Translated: CASTGGAIRYNEQFF.

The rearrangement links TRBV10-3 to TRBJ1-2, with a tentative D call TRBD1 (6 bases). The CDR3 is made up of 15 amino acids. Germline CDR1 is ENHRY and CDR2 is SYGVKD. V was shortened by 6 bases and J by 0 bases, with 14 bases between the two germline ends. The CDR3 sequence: CAISNWDTTNYGYTF. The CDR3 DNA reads TGTGCCATCAGCAACTGGGACACCACTAACTATGGCTACACCTTC.